A single T cell receptor (beta chain) is shown here with its context. The antigen this receptor binds is unknown. No base qualities exist here, and no much larger clone lies one base off it. Via the germline V gene, CDR1 is ENHRY and CDR2 SYGVKD. The V and J ends are trimmed by 7 bases and 10 bases, leaving 14 bases between them. Including the terminal cysteine and phenylalanine, the CDR3 comprises 12 residues. Only the CDR3 part of the read is kept: 36 bases, read in frame from the first base. The source of the sample is a study of tumor-infiltrating lymphocytes in primary liver carcinoma (TCRdb year 2017). For context, the study as a whole: Of the five patients, three men and two women aged 30 to 69 years, four had hepatocellular carcinoma and one had combined HCC and intrahepatic cholangiocarcinoma. The five patients had tumors staged T1-T3 N0M0, with maximum diameters ranging from about 4.2 to 11 cm. Roughly 3.5 to 7.5 million productive TCRbeta reads were obtained per sample, and no significant difference in read depth was found between tissue types. The study combined TCRbeta repertoire sequencing, expression microarrays and whole-exome sequencing across five regions of each liver tumor, with adjacent normal tissue and blood. TCRbeta repertoire sequencing covered 35 specimens from 5 patients: roughly 25 tumor regions, 5 adjacent noncancerous liver tissues and 5 peripheral blood samples. The 20 to 25 tumor region samples were profiled with Agilent mRNA microarrays so that TCRbeta repertoire diversity could be related to the local molecular phenotype. Reproducibility between technical replicate repertoires was high, with correlation coefficients above 0.98 and mean shared-clone rates approximately 0.91.

Without any cell sorting, total RNA and DNA were extracted together from around 20-30 mg of bulk tissue using the AllPrep DNA/RNA mini kit. Roughly five patients with histopathologically diagnosed primary liver carcinoma underwent surgical resection in China between 2015 and March 2016. At the time of sampling, the patients had chronic HBV infection and had not received any treatment. Each tumor was sampled at five spatially separated regions: the superior, inferior, left-lateral and right-lateral poles and the tumor centre. Histology showed that every tumor sample contained more than 80% viable tumor cells. Fresh tumor and adjacent tissue pieces were bisected; one half was stored in RNAlater at -80°C, the other sent for histology. A constant-region primer and ProtoScript II reverse transcriptase were used to reverse-transcribe TCRbeta-specific cDNA from roughly 0.5 ug total RNA. Three nested multiplex PCR rounds, following a slightly modified ARM-PCR procedure, were used to build the TCRbeta libraries. Each of the first two PCR rounds ran for around 9 cycles and used multiplex TRBV1-TRBV30 forward primers together with a Cbeta reverse primer. Sample barcodes and Illumina adapters were added in a final 25-cycle PCR using Deep VentR polymerase. Before sequencing, amplicons of 200-500 bp were purified from gel using a QIAquick gel extraction kit. TCRbeta amplicons were sequenced on an Illumina HiSeq 2500 with 250-bp paired-end reads. Processing in the source paper ran as follows. Quality trimming of reads was performed with Trimmomatic v0.33, and paired reads were merged with FLASH v1.2.11 so that full CDR3 sequences could be recovered. V, D and J germline segments were assigned to the rearranged TCRbeta sequences using MiGEC v1.2.1b. VDJtools v1.0.0 computed clonotype statistics and Shannon-Wiener diversity indices. To reduce sampling bias, subsequent analyses other than the diversity analysis used only the 250 most abundant clonotypes in each sample. The public reads were reprocessed in TCRdb via fastp at Q25 and MiXCR, keeping in-frame beta chains. Entries are consolidated by CDR3 protein sequence, retaining the most common genes and DNA. The V and J calls here are based on TCRdb, not the publication. The sample records 60,000 to 90,000 distinct CDR3 sequences, roughly 69% of which are singletons. About 27% of the sample is taken by the ten largest.

Results the study describes overall, beyond this receptor: Only the TCR beta chain was sequenced, so true repertoire diversity is likely underestimated because unpaired alpha chains were not captured. Only about 7.5-24% of top clones were present in all five regions of a tumor, suggesting spatial heterogeneity of tumor-infiltrating T cells. A significantly larger repertoire fraction was made up by the top 250 clones in tumors than in blood (p = 0.039). Only 4 to 6 patients were included in the study, and the authors note that the findings should be validated in a larger study. Because the samples were bulk and unsorted, CD4+ and CD8+ T cell repertoires could not be compared. Repertoire overlap was found to be higher between tumor regions (mean roughly 36%) than between tumor-adjacent (around 17%) or tumor-blood (about 15%) pairs, consistent with antigen-driven expansion.

This TCR was recovered from a man aged 40-49 years with primary liver carcinoma and hepatitis B virus infection. Source material: liver tumor tissue from sampling region 4. Reading the label with the study, this specimen's cell subset or site is: tumor region T4, right-lateral pole. In this chain, TRBV10-3 is recombined with TRBJ2-1, with a weak D call of TRBD1 (5 bases match). The bases are TGTGCCATCAATGAAGGGGCGAAAGAGCAGTTCTTC. This codes for CAINEGAKEQFF.